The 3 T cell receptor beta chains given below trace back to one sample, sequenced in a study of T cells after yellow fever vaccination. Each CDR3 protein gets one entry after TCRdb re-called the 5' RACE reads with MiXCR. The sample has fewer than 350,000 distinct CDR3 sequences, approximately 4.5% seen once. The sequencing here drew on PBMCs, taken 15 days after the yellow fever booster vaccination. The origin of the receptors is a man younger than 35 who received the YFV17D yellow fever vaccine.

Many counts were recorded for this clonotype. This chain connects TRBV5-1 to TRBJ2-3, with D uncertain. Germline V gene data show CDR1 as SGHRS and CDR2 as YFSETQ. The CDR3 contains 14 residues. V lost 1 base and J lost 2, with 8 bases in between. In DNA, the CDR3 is TGCGCCAGCAGCTTGATAGGATCCACAGATACGCAGTATTTT. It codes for CASSLIGSTDTQYF.

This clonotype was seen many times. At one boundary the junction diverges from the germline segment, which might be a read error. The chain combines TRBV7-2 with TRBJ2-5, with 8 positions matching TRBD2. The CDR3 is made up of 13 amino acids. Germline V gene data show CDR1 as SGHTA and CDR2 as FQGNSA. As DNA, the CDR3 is TGTGCCAGCAGCTTAGAGGCGGGGGGCCTGCCTGAATTC. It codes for CASSLEAGGLPEF. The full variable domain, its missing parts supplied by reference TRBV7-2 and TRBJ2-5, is GAGVSQSPSNKVTEKGKDVELRCDPISGHTALYWYRQSLGQGLEFLIYFQGNSAPDKSGLPSDRFSAERTGGSVSTLTIQRTQQEDSAVYLCASSLEAGGLPEFGPGTRLLVL.

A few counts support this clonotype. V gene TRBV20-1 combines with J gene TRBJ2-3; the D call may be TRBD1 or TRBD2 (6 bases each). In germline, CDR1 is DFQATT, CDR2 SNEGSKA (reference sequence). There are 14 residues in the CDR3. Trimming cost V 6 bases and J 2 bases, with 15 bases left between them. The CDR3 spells CSAPPGATTDTQYF. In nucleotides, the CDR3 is TGCAGTGCACCCCCGGGGGCAACCACAGATACGCAGTATTTT.